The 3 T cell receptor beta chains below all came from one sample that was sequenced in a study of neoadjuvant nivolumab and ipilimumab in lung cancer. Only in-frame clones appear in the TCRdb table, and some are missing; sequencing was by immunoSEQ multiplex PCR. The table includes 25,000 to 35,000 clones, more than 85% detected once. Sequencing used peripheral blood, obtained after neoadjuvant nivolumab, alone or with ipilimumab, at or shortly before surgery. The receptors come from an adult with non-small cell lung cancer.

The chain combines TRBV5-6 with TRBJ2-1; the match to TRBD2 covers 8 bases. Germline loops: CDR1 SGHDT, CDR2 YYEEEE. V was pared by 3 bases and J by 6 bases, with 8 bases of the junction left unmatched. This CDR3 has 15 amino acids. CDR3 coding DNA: TGTGCCAGCAGCTCTGGACTAGCAGTGAGCAATGAGCAGTTCTTC. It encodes CASSSGLAVSNEQFF.

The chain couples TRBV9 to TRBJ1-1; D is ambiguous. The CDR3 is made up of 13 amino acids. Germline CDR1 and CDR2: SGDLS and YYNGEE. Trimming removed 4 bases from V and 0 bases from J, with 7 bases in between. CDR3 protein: CASSSRLNTEAFF. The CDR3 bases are TGTGCCAGCAGCTCCCGCCTGAACACTGAAGCTTTCTTT.

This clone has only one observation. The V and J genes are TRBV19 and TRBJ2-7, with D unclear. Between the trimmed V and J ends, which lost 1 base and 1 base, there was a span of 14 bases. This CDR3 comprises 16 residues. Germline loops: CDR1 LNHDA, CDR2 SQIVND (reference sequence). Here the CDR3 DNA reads TGTGCCAGTAGTATAGTCCCCCGGACGGCTTCCTACGAGCAGTACTTC. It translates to CASSIVPRTASYEQYF.